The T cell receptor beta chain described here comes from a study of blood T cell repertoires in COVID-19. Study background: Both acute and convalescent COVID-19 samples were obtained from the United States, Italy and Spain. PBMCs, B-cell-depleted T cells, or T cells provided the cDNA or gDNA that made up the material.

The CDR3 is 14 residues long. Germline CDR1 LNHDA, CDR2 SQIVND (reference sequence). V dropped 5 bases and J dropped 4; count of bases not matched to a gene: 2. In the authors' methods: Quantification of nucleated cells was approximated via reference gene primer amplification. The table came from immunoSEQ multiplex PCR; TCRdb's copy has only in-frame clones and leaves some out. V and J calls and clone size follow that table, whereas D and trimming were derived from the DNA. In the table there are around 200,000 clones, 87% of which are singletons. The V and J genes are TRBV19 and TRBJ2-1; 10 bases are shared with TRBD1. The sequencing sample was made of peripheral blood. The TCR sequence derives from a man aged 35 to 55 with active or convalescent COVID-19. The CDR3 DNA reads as TGTGCCAGTAGTGGGACAGGGGCGTACAATGAGCAGTTCTTC. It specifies CASSGTGAYNEQFF.